Below, 21 T cell receptor beta chains from the same sample are listed, as sequenced in a study of CD8 T cells in ankylosing spondylitis (dated by TCRdb to between 2016 and 2019). Libraries were constructed by 5' RACE. TCRdb records Illumina HiSeq 2500 as the sequencer. TCRdb reanalyzed the raw reads on its own, using fastp at Q25 for trimming and MiXCR for clone calling, and kept in-frame beta chains. When rows share a CDR3 protein, they turn into one entry using the most common DNA and genes. Within this sample are roughly 170,000 distinct CDR3 sequences, with 9.5% to 10% of them counted one time only. Roughly 15% of the sample rests with the top ten. Sequencing was carried out using blood, either unsorted or a sorted T cell fraction (not recorded which). The receptors come from a female donor with ankylosing spondylitis or in good health (not recorded which).

The genes are TRBV5-6 and TRBJ1-5; D gene uncertain. Germline V gene lookup returns CDR1 SGHDT and CDR2 YYEEEE. The germline V and J ends were trimmed by 3 bases and 7 bases, with 17 bases remaining between them. The CDR3 sequence is 15 residues long. CDR3 nucleotide sequence: TGTGCCAGCAGCTGGAGCCATGGCTTTACCCAGCCCCAGCATTTT. It specifies CASSWSHGFTQPQHF.

The V gene is TRBV9, the J gene TRBJ1-3; D is unclear. Germline V gene data show CDR1 as SGDLS and CDR2 as YYNGEE. Trimming left V 7 bases short and J 0 bases short, with 14 bases between. The CDR3 loop spans 15 amino acids. The CDR3 DNA sequence: TGTGCCAGCGGGTCCAGTTCTGGCTCTGGAAACACCATATATTTT. Translating it yields CASGSSSGSGNTIYF. The entire variable domain, with the rest obtained from reference TRBV9 and TRBJ1-3, is as follows: DSGVTQTPKHLITATGQRVTLRCSPRSGDLSVYWYQQSLDQGLQFLIQYYNGEERAKGNILERFSAQQFPDLHSELNLSSLELGDSALYFCASGSSSGSGNTIYFGEGSWLTVV.

The chain carries TRBV7-9 and TRBJ2-1; D not certain. Germline assignment: CDR1 SEHNR and CDR2 FQNEAQ (reference sequence). V was cut by 1 base and J by 10 bases, with 11 bases left in between. This CDR3 has 13 residues. CDR3 in DNA: TGTGCCAGCAGCTTAGTACGTAAACAGGAGCAGTTCTTC. Its protein product is CASSLVRKQEQFF.

This clonotype was picked up a small number of times. V is TRBV5-1 and J is TRBJ2-3; TRBD2 might be the D (6 bases). From germline, CDR1 is SGHRS and CDR2 YFSETQ. The V end lost 2 bases, the J end lost 5 bases, and 12 bases lay between the germline ends. The CDR3 sequence is 14 residues long. The CDR3 region is CASSFLAERDTQYF. Written as DNA, the CDR3 is TGCGCCAGCAGCTTCTTAGCGGAAAGAGATACGCAGTATTTT.

This clonotype was counted many times. The V gene is TRBV18, the J gene TRBJ1-5; D is uncertain. CDR3 size: 13 residues. V gave up 2 bases and J gave up 6 bases, with 8 bases separating them. Germline V lookup: CDR1 KGHSH, CDR2 LQKENI. Here the CDR3 reads CASSPGRAQPQHF. The CDR3 bases are TGTGCCAGCTCACCAGGAAGGGCTCAGCCCCAGCATTTT.

This clonotype has ten or more counts. This chain connects TRBV18 to TRBJ2-1; D uncertain. The CDR3 sequence is 12 residues long. Germline assignment: CDR1 KGHSH and CDR2 LQKENI. V was pared by 3 bases and J by 8 bases, with 8 bases between. The CDR3 nucleotides read TGTGCCAGCTCACCCTCCCGGGATGAGCAGTTCTTC. Residues: CASSPSRDEQFF.

This clonotype was recorded a few times. The rearrangement uses TRBV7-9 and TRBJ2-1, with TRBD2 matching over 9 bases. J gave up 8 bases and V 0 bases, and 5 bases lay outside the gene matches. Germline V gives CDR1 SEHNR, CDR2 FQNEAQ (reference sequence). This CDR3 region has 15 residues. This CDR3 reads CASSLAGGRADEQFF. The CDR3 DNA reads as TGTGCCAGCAGCTTAGCAGGCGGGAGGGCCGATGAGCAGTTCTTC.

The chain is built from TRBV25-1 and TRBJ2-2, with TRBD2 identical over 8 bases. This CDR3 has 17 amino acids. Germline CDR1 reads MGHDK; CDR2 reads SYGVNS. Unmatched junction bases numbered 12, after V lost 4 bases and J lost 5 bases. Here the CDR3 reads CASSANPGGARTGELFF. CDR3 nucleotide sequence: TGTGCCAGCAGTGCCAACCCCGGGGGGGCGCGGACCGGGGAGCTGTTTTTT. Together with reference TRBV25-1 and TRBJ2-2, the CDR3 gives the full variable domain: EADIYQTPRYLVIGTGKKITLECSQTMGHDKMYWYQQDPGMELHLIHYSYGVNSTEKGDLSSESTVSRIRTEHFPLTLESARPSHTSQYLCASSANPGGARTGELFFGEGSRLTVL.

This clonotype turned up a few times. V is TRBV2 and J is TRBJ2-2, with D tentatively TRBD2 (6 bases). The germline gives CDR1 SNHLY, CDR2 FYNNEI. The CDR3 totals 14 residues. V lost 6 bases and J lost 3, with 11 bases in between. CDR3 protein: CASRGGHYTGELFF. The CDR3 nucleotides are TGTGCCAGCAGGGGAGGACATTACACCGGGGAGCTGTTTTTT. The full variable domain, completed using reference TRBV2 and TRBJ2-2, is EPEVTQTPSHQVTQMGQEVILRCVPISNHLYFYWYRQILGQKVEFLVSFYNNEISEKSEIFDDQFSVERPDGSNFTLKIRSTKLEDSAMYFCASRGGHYTGELFFGEGSRLTVL.

The table lists this clonotype with a count of one. The rearrangement links TRBV12-3 or TRBV12-4 to TRBJ2-5; 9 bases map to TRBD2. Trimming removed 6 bases from V and 5 bases from J; junction bases left unmatched: 7. The CDR3 covers 14 residues. CDR3 coding DNA: TGTGCCAGCAGGGTTAGCGGGAGTAGGGAGACCCAGTACTTC. Translated, it gives CASRVSGSRETQYF.

The chain joins TRBV7-2 to TRBJ2-7; no reliable D call. V shed 1 base and J shed 2 bases, with 6 bases lying between them. The CDR3 length is 13 residues. The germline V gene encodes CDR1 SGHTA and CDR2 FQGNSA. The CDR3: CASSLEETYEQYF. The CDR3 region has the DNA TGTGCCAGCAGCTTAGAAGAGACCTACGAGCAGTACTTC.

This clonotype was observed a handful of times. The J gene is TRBJ2-5, the V gene TRBV7-9, with D possibly called TRBD1 or TRBD2 (5 bases each). The CDR3 is 13 amino acids. Trimming took off 10 bases at V and 0 bases at J, with 12 bases between the two ends. Germline V gene data show CDR1 as SEHNR and CDR2 as FQNEAQ (reference sequence). This CDR3 is CATSEGNQETQYF. Written as DNA, the CDR3 is TGTGCCACCTCAGAGGGGAACCAAGAGACCCAGTACTTC.

In its sample, this clonotype was seen many times. The chain is built from TRBV12-3 or TRBV12-4 and TRBJ1-5; D unresolved. This CDR3 spans 13 amino acids. The V gene lost 4 bases and the J gene lost 1 base, with 5 bases spanning the gap. The chain's CDR3 is CASSSGSNQPQHF. Here the CDR3 DNA reads TGTGCCAGCAGTTCGGGCAGCAATCAGCCCCAGCATTTT.

This clonotype has only a few counts. The J gene is TRBJ2-1, the V gene TRBV11-2, with D perhaps matching TRBD2 (6 bases). There are 15 residues in the CDR3. V was cut by 3 bases and J by 7 bases, with 16 bases left in between. Germline assignment: CDR1 SGHAT and CDR2 FQNNGV. The CDR3 loop is CASSFDPSGVNEQFF. For the CDR3, the DNA is TGTGCCAGCAGCTTTGACCCATCGGGAGTGAATGAGCAGTTCTTC. The full variable domain, rest sourced from reference TRBV11-2 and TRBJ2-1, is EAGVAQSPRYKIIEKRQSVAFWCNPISGHATLYWYQQILGQGPKLLIQFQNNGVVDDSQLPKDRFSAERLKGVDSTLKIQPAKLEDSAVYLCASSFDPSGVNEQFFGPGTRLTVL.

This clonotype was observed at least ten times. The chain combines TRBV6-2 or TRBV6-3 with TRBJ2-7; a weak D match, TRBD1 (6 bases). V was cut by 2 bases and J by 4 bases, with 12 bases left in between. Germline V CDR1 and CDR2: MNHEY, SVGEGT. The CDR3 length is 14 residues. The CDR3 DNA reads as TGTGCCAGCAGTTACCTACAGGGACGGTACGAGCAGTACTTC. It codes for CASSYLQGRYEQYF.

This clonotype occurred a few times. The rearrangement uses TRBV20-1 and TRBJ2-1, with D perhaps TRBD2 (6 bases). The CDR3 totals 15 residues. Germline loops: CDR1 DFQATT, CDR2 SNEGSKA (reference sequence). Between the trimmed V and J ends, which lost 5 bases and 3 bases, there was a span of 17 bases. As DNA, the CDR3 is TGCAGTGCTTCCTATTCGGGAGCCGTCTACAATGAGCAGTTCTTC. Translation: CSASYSGAVYNEQFF.

In this sample, this clonotype turned up a few times. This chain uses TRBV7-6 with TRBJ2-3; tentatively, D is TRBD1 (5 bases). The CDR3 contains 14 residues. From germline, CDR1 is SGHVS and CDR2 FNYEAQ. The V end lost 5 bases, the J end lost 0 bases, and 9 bases lay between the germline ends. The CDR3 protein is CASSGALSTDTQYF. As DNA, the CDR3 is TGTGCCAGCAGCGGGGCCCTAAGCACAGATACGCAGTATTTT.

The rearrangement uses TRBV12-3 or TRBV12-4 and TRBJ1-2; no clear D gene. Trimming removed 7 bases at V and 3 bases at J, with 21 bases between. This CDR3 has 16 residues. CDR3 region: CASMSGEFTRDYGYTF. CDR3 bases: TGTGCCAGCATGTCCGGCGAATTTACGCGGGACTATGGCTACACCTTC.

This clonotype has at least ten counts. The chain couples TRBV7-9 to TRBJ2-1; D is perhaps TRBD2 (5 bases). V gave up 1 base and J gave up 1 base, with 11 bases separating them. Germline CDR1 is SEHNR and CDR2 is FQNEAQ (reference sequence). This CDR3 region has 16 residues. As DNA, the CDR3 is TGTGCCAGCAGCTTAGATCCGGGGATGTCCTACAATGAGCAGTTCTTC. Translation gives CASSLDPGMSYNEQFF.

The J gene is TRBJ2-7, the V gene TRBV12-5, with 7 bases matching TRBD1. Germline assignment: CDR1 LGHNT and CDR2 FRNRAP. The CDR3 consists of 12 residues. V shed 8 bases and J 4 bases; nucleotides not matched to a gene: 5. Here the CDR3 DNA reads TGTGCTAGTACAACAGGGGAATACGAGCAGTACTTC. Translating it yields CASTTGEYEQYF.

The chain uses TRBV5-4 and TRBJ2-7, with D possibly TRBD1 on 5 matching bases. CDR3 size: 14 residues. Per the germline V gene, CDR1 is SGHNT and CDR2 is YYREEE (reference sequence). V was clipped by 0 bases and J by 4 bases, with 11 bases between them. The CDR3 here is CASSLAGSRYEQYF. The CDR3 bases are TGTGCCAGCAGCTTGGCAGGGTCTCGGTACGAGCAGTACTTC.